The rows below give T cell receptor beta chains drawn from one sample of a study of blood T cell repertoires in COVID-19. Sequencing was performed with immunoSEQ multiplex PCR; in TCRdb, only in-frame clones are kept and a portion is missing. The sample includes 200,000 to 250,000 clones, 82% of them seen just once. The specimen sequenced was PBMCs or T cells enriched from blood (not recorded which). The receptors shown here come from a woman aged 55-70 years who had recovered from COVID-19. Each CDR3 is given with its conserved first and last residue.

v_gene	j_gene	CDR3aa
TRBV5-4	TRBJ2-5	CASSLPGVSGETQYF
TRBV6-5	TRBJ2-7	CASSFGLASPTYEQYF
TRBV29-1	TRBJ2-5	CSVEEGGQTQYF
TRBV6-4	TRBJ2-1	CASSPGQGGGEQFF
TRBV5-1	TRBJ2-1	CASRSGTSVDNEQFF
TRBV4-2	TRBJ2-7	CASSQGGAGEYEQYF
TRBV12-3/TRBV12-4	TRBJ1-1	CASSLTENTEAFF
TRBV11-2	TRBJ2-5	CASSLIGGRYQETQYF
TRBV11-1	TRBJ1-1	CASSPGRDRRSTEAFF
TRBV5-1	TRBJ2-7	CASSAGTHSYEQYF
TRBV7-7	TRBJ2-2	CASSSGLGSNTGELFF
TRBV12-3/TRBV12-4	TRBJ1-1	CASSPGQGSIAFF
TRBV18	TRBJ1-3	CASSPESSGNTIYF
TRBV2	TRBJ1-2	CASSYSGATYGYTF
TRBV14	TRBJ1-2	CASSRGYGYTF
TRBV19	TRBJ1-5	CASLGQILSNQPQHF
TRBV10-3	TRBJ1-1	CAISPGLTMNTEAFF
TRBV19	TRBJ1-2	CASSIEREDPYGYTF
TRBV29-1	TRBJ2-1	CSAGQGNNEQFF
TRBV12-5	TRBJ2-2	CASGPPFRRGTGELFF
TRBV7-6	TRBJ2-7	CASSSEQQGSQQYF
TRBV2	TRBJ1-5	CATGGDRGQPQHF
TRBV5-1	TRBJ2-5	CASSLEEGAPKETQYF
TRBV18	TRBJ1-4	CASSPVAATNEKLFF
TRBV19	TRBJ2-1	CASSPLPAGDAEQFF
TRBV7-8	TRBJ2-7	CASSLSTGGHSYEQYF
TRBV12-3/TRBV12-4	TRBJ1-1	CASRVQNTEAFF
TRBV10-3	TRBJ2-6	CAISERGIPGANVLTF
TRBV19	TRBJ2-7	CASSIRQGGSEQYF
TRBV19	TRBJ2-2	CASSPLAGGASGELFF
TRBV2	TRBJ2-7	CASSERQDLYEQYF
TRBV5-4	TRBJ1-2	CATSTRGGGYTF
TRBV11-2	TRBJ1-2	CASSLEGGAFYGYTF
TRBV12-3/TRBV12-4	TRBJ1-2	CASKRSDREDYTF
TRBV2	TRBJ2-1	CASRKLAGDYNEQFF
TRBV5-1	TRBJ1-1	CASRSGQGDTEAFF
TRBV5-8	TRBJ2-7	CASSLEAGYTYEQYF
TRBV7-2	TRBJ1-1	CASSLERVRAFF
TRBV6-5	TRBJ1-5	CASMTGASNQPQHF
TRBV6-2/TRBV6-3	TRBJ2-1	CASSYAGREQFF
TRBV5-5	TRBJ1-6	CASSSEGRGWNSPLHF
TRBV11-2	TRBJ1-3	CASSSPRVSGNTIYF
TRBV5-1	TRBJ1-2	CASSSGQGANYGYTF
TRBV18	TRBJ2-6	CASSAGQGPSGANVLTF
TRBV4-2	TRBJ1-3	CASSQDRYDSLSGNTIYF
TRBV3-1/TRBV3-2	TRBJ1-1	CASSQGRGYTEAFF
TRBV25-1	TRBJ2-7	CASSDTVYEQYF
TRBV4-2	TRBJ2-5	CASSQGGETQYF
TRBV5-6	TRBJ1-3	CASSYPTSSGNTIYF
TRBV13	TRBJ1-2	CASSLNRGRGYGYTF
TRBV12-1	TRBJ1-1	CASSRKTGVEKAFF